The present T cell receptor beta chain was sequenced within a study of T cell clonotyping in hematopoietic cell transplantation. General observations from the study: Graft donor and pretransplant recipient Inverse Simpson Index values predicted broader posttransplant TCR diversity. CD4 and CD8 repertoire contributions could not be separated without sorting.

The repertoire was sequenced with immunoSEQ multiplex PCR; TCRdb's copy has only in-frame clones and lacks some. This sample has 15,000 to 20,000 clones, with around 85% found just once. Recipient blood drawn about 28 days pretransplant and days 30, 100, 180 after. This clone was counted between two and nine times. Its antigen is not known. This TCR came from a male patient between 55 and 70 years old who had an allogeneic stem cell transplant from a related donor, so the T cells may come from the graft donor. Some clones in this sample may be carry-over from other donors' samples. Sequenced here: PBMCs, sampled 100 days after allogeneic stem cell transplant.

The CDR3 spells CASSYSTGELFF. In nucleotides, the CDR3 is TGTGCCAGCAGCTACTCCACCGGGGAGCTGTTTTTT. The rearrangement joins TRBV5-6 to TRBJ2-2; D call uncertain. The CDR3 has 12 residues. Germline assignment: CDR1 SGHDT and CDR2 YYEEEE. Trimming removed 3 bases at V and 4 bases at J, with 4 bases between.